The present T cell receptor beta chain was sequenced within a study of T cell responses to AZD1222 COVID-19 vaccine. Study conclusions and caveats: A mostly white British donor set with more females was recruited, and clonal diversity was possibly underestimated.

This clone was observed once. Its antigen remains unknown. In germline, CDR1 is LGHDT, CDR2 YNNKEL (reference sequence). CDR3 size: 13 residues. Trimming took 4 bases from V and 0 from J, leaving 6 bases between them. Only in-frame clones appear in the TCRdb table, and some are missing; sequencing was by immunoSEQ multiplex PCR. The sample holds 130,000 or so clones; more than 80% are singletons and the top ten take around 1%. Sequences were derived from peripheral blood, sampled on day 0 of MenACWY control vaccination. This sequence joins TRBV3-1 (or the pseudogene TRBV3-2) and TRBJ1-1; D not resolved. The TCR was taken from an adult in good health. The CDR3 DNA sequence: TGTGCCAGCAGCCCACCGATGAACACTGAAGCTTTCTTT. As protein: CASSPPMNTEAFF.